Listed below are T cell receptor beta chains from one sample, sequenced in a study of blood T cell repertoires in COVID-19. Clones were sequenced by immunoSEQ multiplex PCR, and TCRdb holds only the in-frame ones, with some missing. Among around 170,000 clones listed, approximately 88% were seen once. The sequenced sample consisted of peripheral blood. The receptor source for this set is a man aged 18 to 29 with active or convalescent COVID-19. Both conserved end residues are part of each CDR3. The D gene is left open where the match is weak. For some rows the clone size is stated as once, few or many, or as a class when expanded; others skip it.

d_gene,v_gene,j_gene,abundance,CDR3aa,CDR3nt
NA,TRBV7-2,TRBJ1-1,many,CASSLGRVIPEAFF,TGTGCCAGCAGCTTAGGGCGGGTTATACCTGAAGCTTTCTTT
NA,TRBV19,TRBJ1-1,few,CATWHRGMNTEAFF,TGTGCCACCTGGCATAGGGGGATGAACACTGAAGCTTTCTTT
NA,TRBV12-5,TRBJ1-1,NA,CASGKEDRDTNTEAFF,TGTGCTAGTGGTAAGGAAGACCGGGACACCAACACTGAAGCTTTCTTT
NA,TRBV7-2,TRBJ1-4,NA,CASSLRGSEEKLFF,TGTGCCAGCAGCTTACGAGGAAGTGAGGAAAAACTGTTTTTT
NA,TRBV19,TRBJ2-3,NA,CASSIVGKRKPSTDTQYF,TGTGCCAGTAGTATAGTAGGGAAGCGGAAACCTAGCACAGATACGCAGTATTTT
NA,TRBV3-1/TRBV3-2,TRBJ2-7,NA,CASSQDRGAEQYF,TGTGCCAGCAGCCAAGATCGCGGAGCCGAGCAGTACTTC
TRBD1,TRBV24-1,TRBJ2-3,NA,CATKGAGTGRSGTDTQYF,TGTGCCACCAAGGGGGCCGGGACAGGGCGTTCGGGAACAGATACGCAGTATTTT
NA,TRBV6-1,TRBJ2-1,once,CASSPSGRYNEQFF,TGTGCCAGCAGCCCCTCGGGAAGATACAATGAGCAGTTCTTC
TRBD1,TRBV4-2,TRBJ1-2,NA,CASSQAAGQGSGYGYTF,TGTGCCAGCAGCCAAGCCGCGGGACAGGGGTCCGGCTATGGCTACACCTTC
NA,TRBV10-2,TRBJ2-3,NA,CAGPTGIYTDTQYF,TGCGCCGGCCCTACAGGGATATACACAGATACGCAGTATTTT
NA,TRBV27,TRBJ1-2,NA,CASSPPGVSYGYTF,TGTGCCAGCAGTCCCCCCGGGGTCTCCTATGGCTACACCTTC
NA,TRBV3-1/TRBV3-2,TRBJ1-5,many,CASSQDGRGGQPQHF,TGTGCCAGCAGCCAAGATGGCAGGGGTGGTCAGCCCCAGCATTTT
NA,TRBV5-1,TRBJ2-1,NA,CASSLVGGRNEQFF,TGCGCCAGCAGCTTGGTTGGGGGCCGGAATGAGCAGTTCTTC
TRBD1,TRBV3-1/TRBV3-2,TRBJ2-7,NA,CASNRDRGMKQYF,TGTGCCAGCAACCGGGACAGGGGGATGAAGCAGTACTTC
NA,TRBV4-3,TRBJ1-2,NA,CASSQEVGGRLGYGYTF,TGCGCCAGCAGCCAAGAAGTGGGAGGGCGGCTCGGCTATGGCTACACCTTC
TRBD1,TRBV3-1/TRBV3-2,TRBJ1-6,NA,CASRLQGTYNSPLHF,TGTGCCAGCAGGCTACAGGGGACCTATAATTCACCCCTCCACTTT
NA,TRBV6-5,TRBJ1-1,NA,CASSRGTSNTEAFF,TGTGCCAGCAGCCGGGGGACTTCAAACACTGAAGCTTTCTTT
TRBD1,TRBV28,TRBJ1-2,few,CASRGDSYGYTF,TGTGCCAGCAGGGGGGACAGCTATGGCTACACCTTC
NA,TRBV6-5,TRBJ2-1,NA,CASSPLSRGKNEQFF,TGTGCCAGCAGCCCCCTAAGCCGGGGGAAGAATGAGCAGTTCTTC
NA,TRBV27,TRBJ1-2,NA,CASSIRGSSPIFEYGYTF,TGTGCCAGCAGTATCCGGGGATCAAGTCCCATATTTGAATATGGCTACACCTTC
TRBD2,TRBV7-3,TRBJ2-2,NA,CASSSLREGSGGELFF,TGTGCCAGCAGCTCCCTCCGGGAGGGCTCGGGCGGGGAGCTGTTTTTT
TRBD1,TRBV29-1,TRBJ1-2,NA,CSARTGQGFRGDGYTF,TGCAGCGCGAGAACGGGACAGGGGTTCCGAGGCGATGGCTACACCTTC
NA,TRBV21-1,TRBJ2-4,NA,CASSKGRGAKNIQYF,TGTGCCAGCAGCAAAGGCAGGGGGGCCAAAAACATTCAGTACTTC
NA,TRBV25-1,TRBJ1-1,NA,CASSRDSRNTEAFF,TGTGCCAGCAGTAGAGACAGCCGGAACACTGAAGCTTTCTTT
NA,TRBV4-1,TRBJ1-6,NA,CASSLGGPEVGSPLHF,TGCGCCAGCAGCTTAGGAGGACCAGAGGTTGGGTCACCCCTCCACTTT
TRBD2,TRBV3-1/TRBV3-2,TRBJ2-2,NA,CASSQTSGAAGELFF,TGTGCCAGCAGCCAGACTAGCGGGGCCGCCGGGGAGCTGTTTTTT
NA,TRBV7-9,TRBJ2-7,NA,CASSLLRESYEQYF,TGTGCCAGCAGCTTATTGCGGGAATCCTACGAGCAGTACTTC
TRBD2,TRBV5-1,TRBJ2-7,NA,CASSLVEPGLAGGPYEQYF,TGCGCCAGCAGCTTGGTGGAACCGGGACTAGCGGGAGGGCCTTACGAGCAGTACTTC
NA,TRBV6-5,TRBJ1-6,NA,CASSPLRSGGSPLHF,TGTGCCAGCAGCCCACTCCGATCGGGGGGTTCACCCCTCCACTTT
TRBD1,TRBV18,TRBJ1-5,NA,CASSPPRTGSGNQPQHF,TGTGCCAGCTCACCACCCAGGACAGGGAGCGGAAATCAGCCCCAGCATTTT
TRBD1,TRBV5-1,TRBJ2-7,NA,CASSLAGKQGVGEQYF,TGCGCCAGCAGCTTGGCCGGGAAACAGGGGGTGGGTGAGCAGTACTTC
TRBD1,TRBV19,TRBJ2-1,NA,CASSIDGGTGNEQFF,TGTGCCAGTAGTATAGACGGAGGGACAGGCAATGAGCAGTTCTTC
TRBD2,TRBV15,TRBJ2-7,NA,CATSSGRTSGSYEQYF,TGTGCCACCAGCAGTGGCCGGACTAGCGGATCCTACGAGCAGTACTTC
NA,TRBV7-9,TRBJ2-3,NA,CASSFGKDTQYF,TGTGCCAGCAGCTTCGGTAAAGATACGCAGTATTTT
TRBD1,TRBV6-5,TRBJ1-5,NA,CASSYSAGGQPQHF,TGTGCCAGCAGTTACTCGGCAGGGGGGCAGCCCCAGCATTTT
TRBD2,TRBV5-1,TRBJ2-7,NA,CASSLDLAGGTYEQYF,TGCGCCAGCAGCTTGGACCTAGCGGGGGGCACCTACGAGCAGTACTTC
TRBD1,TRBV3-1/TRBV3-2,TRBJ2-7,NA,CASSHTGESYEQYF,TGTGCCAGCAGCCATACAGGGGAGTCCTACGAGCAGTACTTC